The 19 T cell receptor beta chains in this list originate from one sample, sequenced in a study of PD-1 blockade in classical Hodgkin lymphoma. Each and every patient relapsed after autologous stem cell transplantation, and patients got differing brentuximab vedotin exposure. Here immunoSEQ multiplex PCR was the method, and the copy in TCRdb shows in-frame clones only, minus some. The sample records about 58,000 clones, around 90% being singletons. Sequencing was performed on peripheral blood mononuclear cells (PBMCs), taken before the second cycle of nivolumab. The receptors here all came from a human donor with classical Hodgkin lymphoma.

The rearrangement links TRBV6-5 to TRBJ1-4, with TRBD1 matching 10 bases. The CDR3 has 16 residues. Germline V gene data show CDR1 as MNHEY and CDR2 as SVGAGI. Trimming removed 4 bases from V and 1 base from J; junction bases left unmatched: 3. The DNA of the CDR3 is TGTGCCAGCAGTTCCGGACAGGGGGGAACTAATGAAAAACTGTTTTTT. The encoded protein is CASSSGQGGTNEKLFF.

V gene TRBV10-3 combines with J gene TRBJ2-3, with D possibly matching TRBD2 (6 bases). The V and J ends lost 5 bases and 2 bases respectively, with 14 bases between them. Looked up from germline, CDR1 is ENHRY and CDR2 is SYGVKD. The CDR3 consists of 15 residues. CDR3 coding DNA: TGTGCCATCAGTCGGGAGACTGGTCCCACAGATACGCAGTATTTT. This codes for CAISRETGPTDTQYF.

V is TRBV7-9 and J is TRBJ1-1; 7 nucleotides agree with TRBD1. The germline CDR1 and CDR2 sequences are SEHNR and FQNEAQ (reference sequence). Trimming took 5 bases from V and 5 from J; bases not matched to a gene: 8. The CDR3 has 14 residues. The CDR3 region is CASSPATGETEAFF. CDR3 coding DNA: TGTGCCAGCAGCCCCGCCACAGGGGAAACTGAAGCTTTCTTT.

The chain recombines TRBV5-1 with TRBJ1-1, with D possibly being TRBD1 (6 bases). Germline V gene sequence: CDR1 SGHRS, CDR2 YFSETQ. The CDR3 totals 14 residues. V was pared by 1 base and J by 10 bases, with 17 bases between. This CDR3 is CASSLSQGPGRAFF. The DNA for the CDR3 is TGCGCCAGCAGCTTGTCGCAGGGGCCCGGGAGAGCTTTCTTT.

The J gene is TRBJ1-4, the V gene TRBV6-5; 7 bases are a match to TRBD1. V was clipped by 2 bases and J by 7 bases; unmatched bases: 7. Germline V lookup: CDR1 MNHEY, CDR2 SVGAGI. The CDR3 length is 15 residues. The CDR3 here is CASSYGGTVFEKLFF. The CDR3 nucleotides read TGTGCCAGCAGTTACGGGGGGACAGTTTTTGAAAAACTGTTTTTT.

The rearrangement links TRBV7-3 to TRBJ2-5; 8 bases match TRBD2. Germline CDR1 and CDR2: SGHTA and FQGTGA. The trim removed 3 bases at V and 5 bases at J, leaving 8 bases unmatched. There are 15 residues in the CDR3. As DNA, the CDR3 is TGTGCCAGCAGCTTCGGGCTAGCGGGTTCCGAGACCCAGTACTTC. It yields the protein CASSFGLAGSETQYF. Full variable domain (rest looked up from reference TRBV7-3 and TRBJ2-5): GAGVSQTPSNKVTEKGKYVELRCDPISGHTALYWYRQSLGQGPEFLIYFQGTGAADDSGLPNDRFFAVRPEGSVSTLKIQRTERGDSAVYLCASSFGLAGSETQYFGPGTRLLVL.

The rearrangement uses TRBV9 and TRBJ2-1; maybe TRBD1 (5 bases). Deletions cut 4 bases from V and 10 bases from J, with 9 bases between. Germline assignment: CDR1 SGDLS and CDR2 YYNGEE. This CDR3 has 11 amino acids. CDR3 nucleotides: TGTGCCAGCAGCCAAGGGGTCGAGCAGTTCTTC. Residues: CASSQGVEQFF.

The chain carries TRBV9 and TRBJ2-3; D unresolved. V was cut by 0 bases and J by 2 bases, with 13 bases left in between. CDR3 length: 16 amino acids. The germline V gene has CDR1 SGDLS and CDR2 YYNGEE. The CDR3 DNA sequence: TGTGCCAGCAGCGTAGCCCATGGGGTCGTCACAGATACGCAGTATTTT. Its protein product is CASSVAHGVVTDTQYF.

The count of this clone is one. The CDR3 region is CASSSLGDTQYF. CDR3 in DNA: TGTGCCAGCAGTTCCTTGGGAGATACGCAGTATTTT. This chain connects TRBV6-5 to TRBJ2-3, with D hard to call. V was trimmed by 4 bases and J by 5 bases, leaving 7 bases between them. The CDR3 covers 12 residues. Looked up from germline, CDR1 is MNHEY and CDR2 is SVGAGI.

V and J are TRBV30 and TRBJ2-2; D gene ambiguous. Trimming shortened V by 0 bases and J by 0 bases, and 8 bases separated the two germline ends. The CDR3 contains 15 residues. Germline CDR1 is GTSNPN and CDR2 is SVGIG (reference sequence). Here the CDR3 DNA reads TGTGCCTGGAGTGTGGGGTGGGCGAACACCGGGGAGCTGTTTTTT. Encoded protein: CAWSVGWANTGELFF.

This rearrangement joins TRBV28 to TRBJ1-2; TRBD1 aligns across 9 bases. The CDR3 length is 13 residues. Germline lookup yields CDR1 MDHEN and CDR2 SYDVKM. J lost 8 bases, V lost 6 bases, and 7 bases had no gene match. The CDR3 DNA is TGTGCCAGCAGGCAACAGGGGGCGGGGGGCTACACCTTC. As protein: CASRQQGAGGYTF.

The J gene is TRBJ1-1, the V gene TRBV13; the D is unclear. The germline gives CDR1 PRHDT, CDR2 FYEKMQ (reference sequence). The V end lost 6 bases, the J end lost 6 bases, and 8 bases lay between the germline ends. The CDR3 loop spans 11 amino acids. The CDR3 sequence is CASSEASEAFF. The DNA of the CDR3 is TGTGCCAGCAGTGAGGCGTCTGAAGCTTTCTTT.

This clone has only one observation. The chain has TRBV19 and TRBJ2-1; 10 bases line up with TRBD2. The CDR3 sequence is 15 residues long. The germline V gene has CDR1 LNHDA and CDR2 SQIVND (reference sequence). Trimming at V came to 10 bases and at J to 4 bases, leaving 10 bases not matched to a gene. The CDR3 DNA follows: TGTGCCACCTTGAATCTAGCGGGGGCATACAATGAGCAGTTCTTC. It is translated as CATLNLAGAYNEQFF.

This chain uses TRBV7-9 with TRBJ2-5; TRBD2 agrees at 11 bases. Germline CDR1 SEHNR, CDR2 FQNEAQ (reference sequence). V lost 5 bases to trimming and J lost 5 bases; unmatched junction nucleotides: 4. The CDR3 runs 14 residues. The CDR3 protein is CASSPWTSGETQYF. The DNA of the CDR3 is TGTGCCAGCAGCCCCTGGACTAGCGGGGAGACCCAGTACTTC.

The rearrangement uses TRBV27 and TRBJ1-1; D perhaps matches TRBD1 (5 bases). The CDR3 has 16 amino acids. Trimming removed 2 bases from V and 0 bases from J, with 13 bases in between. CDR1 and CDR2 (germline): MNHEY, SMNVEV (reference sequence). CDR3 sequence: CASSLSGAAMNTEAFF. The CDR3 DNA reads TGTGCCAGCAGTTTAAGCGGGGCCGCTATGAACACTGAAGCTTTCTTT.

This chain joins TRBV6-6 and TRBJ1-2; D remains ambiguous. The V gene's germline CDR1 is MNHNY and CDR2 SVGAGI (reference sequence). This CDR3 has 12 amino acids. V shed 2 bases and J shed 5 bases, with 6 bases lying between them. The CDR3 here is CASSYEDYGYTF. The CDR3 DNA reads TGTGCCAGCAGTTACGAGGATTATGGCTACACCTTC.

The chain is built from TRBV5-5 and TRBJ1-1, with D possibly TRBD1 on 5 matching bases. V lost 5 bases to trimming and J lost 14 bases, with 22 bases between them. This CDR3 contains 13 residues. Germline values: CDR1 SGHKS, CDR2 YYEKEE (reference sequence). CDR3 sequence reads: CASRPNFLLGGFF. CDR3 nucleotides: TGTGCCAGCAGACCTAACTTCCTTCTGGGGGGATTCTTT.

The genes are TRBV18 and TRBJ2-7, with a tentative D call TRBD2 (6 bases). The CDR3 runs to 14 residues. Germline CDR1 reads KGHSH; CDR2 reads LQKENI. Trimming cost V 3 bases and J 3 bases, with 12 bases left between them. Written as DNA, the CDR3 is TGTGCCAGCTCACCGGCTAGCGAGAACTACGAGCAGTACTTC. Its translation is CASSPASENYEQYF.

The chain employs TRBV7-2 and TRBJ2-7; perhaps TRBD2 as D (6 bases). The CDR3 has 14 residues. The germline CDR1 and CDR2 sequences are SGHTA and FQGNSA. Deletions cut 5 bases from V and 2 bases from J, with 13 bases between. CDR3 residues: CASSPGVGTYEQYF. As DNA, the CDR3 is TGTGCCAGCAGCCCGGGGGTGGGAACCTACGAGCAGTACTTC.